These 10 T cell receptor beta chains originate from one sample sequenced in a study. TCRdb itself ran the 5' RACE reads through MiXCR, one entry per CDR3 protein. The table lists more than 55,000 distinct CDR3 sequences, under 25% of them singletons. The sorted Tregs were CD4+CD25+CD127-/low cells. Sequencing was done on a sample of tumor-infiltrating Tregs sorted from the breast tumor. The source is a female donor with breast cancer.

The chain links TRBV6-5 to TRBJ2-7; tentatively, D is TRBD2 (5 bases). The CDR3 spans 15 residues. The germline gives CDR1 MNHEY, CDR2 SVGAGI. V was cut by 5 bases and J by 2 bases, with 16 bases left in between. The CDR3 loop reads CASSEYPRGAYEQYF. CDR3 coding DNA: TGTGCCAGCAGTGAATATCCCCGGGGAGCCTACGAGCAGTACTTC.

The chain combines TRBV18 with TRBJ2-1; 8 nucleotides line up with TRBD2. The CDR3 extends over 18 amino acids. Germline V gene data show CDR1 as KGHSH and CDR2 as LQKENI. The V gene end was trimmed by 1 base and the J gene end by 0 bases; junction bases not matched to a gene: 8. The CDR3 bases are TGTGCCAGCTCACCACGGCTAGCGGGCTTGAGCTCCTACAATGAGCAGTTCTTC. Translated, it gives CASSPRLAGLSSYNEQFF.

This clonotype was found a few times. J is TRBJ2-5 and V is TRBV6-1, with TRBD2 matching over 7 bases. The V gene's germline CDR1 is MNHNS and CDR2 SASEGT. V trimming: 5 bases; J trimming: 3 bases; junction bases outside the gene matches: 9. This CDR3 is built from 15 residues. The CDR3 reads CASSLRLAAKETQYF. CDR3 DNA sequence: TGTGCCAGCAGTTTGCGACTAGCAGCTAAAGAGACCCAGTACTTC.

In the case of this clonotype: The CDR3 ends on some other residue instead of the conserved phenylalanine or tryptophan, so this is likely a read error. The chain has TRBV3-1 and TRBJ2-3; the D gene is possibly TRBD1 (5 bases). The germline CDR1 and CDR2 sequences are LGHDT and YNNKEL (reference sequence). CDR3 size: 12 residues. The CDR3 loop reads CASSHSTGTQYV. Written as DNA, the CDR3 is TGTGCCAGCAGCCACAGCACAGGTACGCAGTATGTT.

J is TRBJ1-2 and V is TRBV12-3 or TRBV12-4; a possible D gene is TRBD1 (5 bases). Trimming pared 5 bases from V and 8 bases from J, leaving 21 bases between. The CDR3 has 15 amino acids. CDR3 DNA: TGTGCCAGCAGTCCGTTGGACAAGGGGCGAGGAGGCTACACCTTC. Translating gives CASSPLDKGRGGYTF.

J is TRBJ1-2 and V is TRBV7-3; a possible D gene is TRBD1 (5 bases). V gave up 3 bases and J gave up 8 bases, with 19 bases separating them. The CDR3 is 15 residues long. The V gene's germline CDR1 is SGHTA and CDR2 FQGTGA. The CDR3 spells CASSFQGTGGEGYTF. CDR3 DNA: TGTGCCAGCAGCTTTCAAGGGACCGGGGGTGAGGGCTACACCTTC.

This clonotype showed up just a few times. This chain uses TRBV6-2 or TRBV6-3 with TRBJ2-7; D gene ambiguous. Per the germline V gene, CDR1 is MNHEY and CDR2 is SVGEGT. The CDR3 is 14 amino acids. The V end lost 3 bases, the J end lost 0 bases, and 9 bases lay between the germline ends. CDR3 loop: CASSYRIASYEQYF. The CDR3 nucleotides are TGTGCCAGCAGTTATCGGATAGCCTCCTACGAGCAGTACTTC.

The CDR3 protein is CASSLSRGDGYTF. CDR3 bases: TGTGCCAGCAGCTTATCCAGGGGCGATGGCTACACCTTC. The V and J genes are TRBV7-9 and TRBJ1-2, with a possible D match to TRBD1 (6 bases). V was trimmed by 2 bases and J by 6 bases, leaving 10 bases between them. Germline V lookup: CDR1 SEHNR, CDR2 FQNEAQ (reference sequence). The CDR3 contains 13 residues.

The sample holds a few counts of this clonotype. The V gene is TRBV9, the J gene TRBJ2-3, with unresolved D. V was cut by 0 bases and J by 3 bases, with 5 bases left in between. The CDR3 covers 13 residues. Germline CDR1 reads SGDLS; CDR2 reads YYNGEE. The CDR3 DNA reads as TGTGCCAGCAGCGTAGAAGTGACAGATACGCAGTATTTT. Translated: CASSVEVTDTQYF. Full variable domain (missing parts from reference TRBV9 and TRBJ2-3): DSGVTQTPKHLITATGQRVTLRCSPRSGDLSVYWYQQSLDQGLQFLIQYYNGEERAKGNILERFSAQQFPDLHSELNLSSLELGDSALYFCASSVEVTDTQYFGPGTRLTVL.

This clonotype has at least ten counts. CDR3 loop: CASSLAGQANQETQYF. The CDR3 DNA follows: TGCGCCAGCAGCTTGGCTGGACAGGCGAACCAAGAGACCCAGTACTTC. V usage is TRBV5-1 and J usage is TRBJ2-5, with 7 nucleotides matching TRBD1. The CDR3 is 16 residues long. V lost 0 bases to trimming and J lost 0 bases; unmatched junction nucleotides: 5. Germline CDR1 reads SGHRS; CDR2 reads YFSETQ.